This TCR beta chain was sequenced for a study of cytomegalovirus exposure and HLA in healthy donors. Whole-study results and caveats: Apart from CMV serostatus, no immune exposure information was available.

Of note for this clone: Its specificity is not known.

Germline values: CDR1 SEHNR, CDR2 FQNEAQ (reference sequence). CDR3 length: 13 amino acids. The V and J ends lost 5 bases and 6 bases respectively, with 14 bases between them. Researchers ran the PCR with 60 Vbeta and 13 Jbeta primers. The repertoire was sequenced with immunoSEQ multiplex PCR; TCRdb's copy has only in-frame clones and lacks some. The data show about 130,000 clones, with about three quarters seen just once and around 2.6% held by the top ten. The sequencing sample was made of PBMCs. The clonotype was recovered from a human donor in good health. The J gene is TRBJ2-7, the V gene TRBV7-9; a weak D match, TRBD2 (5 bases). CDR3 nucleotides: TGTGCCAGCAGCATGGCCGGAGGATCCGAGCAGTACTTC. Amino acid sequence: CASSMAGGSEQYF.